This T cell receptor beta chain was observed in a study of T cell repertoires in cytomegalovirus infection. Study-wide context: Evidence of both CMV infection and a matching HLA type came from public TCR beta signatures. Study-wide results and caveats: Cumulative frequency of public TCR beta families picked out carriers of CMV plus the relevant HLA.

Via MiXCR, TCRdb re-called the reads, giving one row per CDR3 protein. The sample lists roughly 310,000 distinct CDR3 sequences; about 27% were seen once. Unmatched junction bases numbered 14, after V lost 6 bases and J lost 5 bases. CDR1 SGHVS and CDR2 FQNEAQ come from the germline V gene. The CDR3 spans 17 residues. Only a few counts were recorded for this clonotype. Its antigen is not identified. The rearrangement joins TRBV7-8 to TRBJ1-4; 8 bases are shared with TRBD1. This receptor was obtained from a human donor in good health (CMV status not recorded). Some clones in this sample may be carry-over from other donors' samples. Material: cultured PBMCs, obtained from culture after CMV antigen stimulation. The CDR3 here is CASSFYRDRLRNEKLFF. The CDR3 DNA follows: TGTGCCAGCAGTTTCTACCGGGACAGGTTGAGGAATGAAAAACTGTTTTTT.